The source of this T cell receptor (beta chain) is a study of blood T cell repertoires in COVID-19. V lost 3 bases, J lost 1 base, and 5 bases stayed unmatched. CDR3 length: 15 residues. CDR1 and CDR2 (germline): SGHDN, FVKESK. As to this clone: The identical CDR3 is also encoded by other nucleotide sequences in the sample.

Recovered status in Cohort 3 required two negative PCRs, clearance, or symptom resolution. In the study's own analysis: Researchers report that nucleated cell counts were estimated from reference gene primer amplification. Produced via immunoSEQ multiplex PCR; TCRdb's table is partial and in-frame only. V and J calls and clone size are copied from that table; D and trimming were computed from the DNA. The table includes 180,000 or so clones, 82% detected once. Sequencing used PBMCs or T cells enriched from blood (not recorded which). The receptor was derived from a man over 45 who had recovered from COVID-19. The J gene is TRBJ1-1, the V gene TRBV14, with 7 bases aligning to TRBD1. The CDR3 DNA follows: TGTGCCAGCAGCCAGCGGACAGGCAGGAACACTGAAGCTTTCTTT. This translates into CASSQRTGRNTEAFF.